The 13 T cell receptor beta chains below all came from one sample that was sequenced in a study of Ad26.COV2.S vaccination and SARS-CoV-2 variants. Stated treatment: roughly 20 received Ad26.COV2.S at low or high dose, single or two shots; about five received placebo; per-sample allocation not given. It was on day 63 after the first vaccine or placebo injection that samples were taken. Here immunoSEQ multiplex PCR was the method, and the copy in TCRdb shows in-frame clones only, minus some. The data show roughly 680,000 clones, around 89% seen once. The sequenced sample was peripheral blood, obtained in a trial of Ad26.COV2.S vaccine versus placebo. These receptors originate from a person between 18 and 60 years old who received the Ad26.COV2.S COVID-19 vaccine or a placebo.

This chain links TRBV12-3 or TRBV12-4 with TRBJ1-5, with D maybe TRBD1 (6 bases). The CDR3 is made up of 12 amino acids. Trimming shortened V by 8 bases and J by 4 bases, and 9 bases separated the two germline ends. The CDR3 is CASGDTNQPQHF. The DNA of the CDR3 is TGTGCCAGCGGGGACACAAATCAGCCCCAGCATTTT.

The V gene is TRBV5-8, the J gene TRBJ1-3; D remains unclear. Looked up from germline, CDR1 is SGHTS and CDR2 is YDEGEE. This CDR3 contains 16 residues. V was pared by 3 bases and J by 0 bases, with 13 bases between. CDR3 sequence reads: CASSSRSISSGNTIYF. As DNA, the CDR3 is TGTGCCAGCAGCTCCCGGTCCATTAGCTCTGGAAACACCATATATTTT.

V gene TRBV5-4 combines with J gene TRBJ1-1, with D hard to call. From germline, CDR1 is SGHNT and CDR2 YYREEE (reference sequence). There are 15 residues in the CDR3. V shed 0 bases and J shed 1 base, with 10 bases lying between them. Written as DNA, the CDR3 is TGTGCCAGCAGCTTGGATTCGTGGGGGAACACTGAAGCTTTCTTT. Its translation is CASSLDSWGNTEAFF.

The chain uses TRBV5-8 and TRBJ2-1, with TRBD2 as a possible D gene (5 bases). Germline assignment: CDR1 SGHTS and CDR2 YDEGEE. The CDR3 contains 13 residues. V was trimmed by 1 base and J by 14 bases, leaving 16 bases between them. CDR3: CASSLHLRSGKFF. In DNA form, the CDR3 reads TGTGCCAGCAGCTTGCATCTGCGGAGCGGCAAGTTCTTC.

This chain joins TRBV5-6 and TRBJ2-2; possibly TRBD2 for D (6 bases). CDR1 and CDR2 from the germline V gene are SGHDT and YYEEEE. The CDR3 contains 17 residues. Trimming cost V 3 bases and J 0 bases, with 15 bases left between them. CDR3 DNA sequence: TGTGCCAGCAGCTATGCCCTCGGCGGGACGAACACCGGGGAGCTGTTTTTT. Its translation: CASSYALGGTNTGELFF.

The chain is built from TRBV7-2 and TRBJ2-7; the match to TRBD2 covers 7 bases. J was trimmed by 10 bases and V by 3 bases; bases with no gene match: 9. This CDR3 has 13 residues. The germline V gene has CDR1 SGHTA and CDR2 FQGNSA. This CDR3 is CASSFGGGTEQYF. The DNA of the CDR3 is TGTGCCAGCAGCTTCGGCGGGGGAACCGAACAGTACTTC.

This chain connects TRBV30 to TRBJ2-1, with 9 positions matching TRBD2. V gave up 6 bases and J gave up 8 bases; unmatched junction bases: 14. The CDR3 consists of 15 residues. Per germline, CDR1 GTSNPN and CDR2 SVGIG (reference sequence). CDR3 protein: CACPLGGRASDEQFF. CDR3 nucleotide sequence: TGTGCCTGCCCTTTAGGCGGGAGGGCCTCGGATGAGCAGTTCTTC.

V is TRBV11-3 and J is TRBJ1-6; no clear D gene. Germline lookup yields CDR1 SGHNT and CDR2 YENEEA. The CDR3 loop spans 13 amino acids. The V end lost 0 bases, the J end lost 10 bases, and 7 bases lay between the germline ends. This CDR3 reads CASSLDEVSPLHF. The CDR3 bases are TGTGCCAGCAGCTTAGATGAGGTCTCACCCCTCCACTTT.

This chain uses TRBV2 with TRBJ1-6, with D perhaps TRBD1 (5 bases). V lost 1 base and J lost 10, with 8 bases in between. This CDR3 has 13 residues. CDR1 is SNHLY and CDR2 is FYNNEI in the germline V gene. CDR3 nucleotide sequence: TGTGCCAGCAGTGAAGTTAGGGACTCACCCCTCCACTTT. Translated: CASSEVRDSPLHF.

The chain employs TRBV6-5 and TRBJ2-2; TRBD2 is a possible D gene (6 bases). Trimming left V 6 bases short and J 4 bases short, with 6 bases between. CDR1 is MNHEY, CDR2 SVGAGI, per germline. CDR3 length equals 12 residues. In nucleotides, the CDR3 is TGTGCCAGCAGGGGAGGCACCGGGGAGCTGTTTTTT. The encoded protein is CASRGGTGELFF.

The V and J genes are TRBV7-9 and TRBJ1-4; D possibly corresponds to TRBD1 (6 bases). V lost 5 bases to trimming and J lost 8 bases, with 15 bases between them. This CDR3 region has 14 residues. CDR1 is SEHNR and CDR2 is FQNEAQ in the germline V gene (reference sequence). The CDR3 coding sequence is TGTGCCAGCAGCGTCGGGACAACTGACGAAAAACTGTTTTTT. This translates into CASSVGTTDEKLFF.

The chain combines TRBV11-2 with TRBJ1-2; no definite D call. V lost 1 base to trimming and J lost 3 bases, with 9 bases between them. The CDR3 runs 14 residues. Looked up from germline, CDR1 is SGHAT and CDR2 is FQNNGV. The CDR3 region is CASSLGLSYYGYTF. In nucleotides, the CDR3 is TGTGCCAGCAGCTTAGGTCTGTCGTACTATGGCTACACCTTC. The whole variable domain, filled in from reference TRBV11-2 and TRBJ1-2, reads EAGVAQSPRYKIIEKRQSVAFWCNPISGHATLYWYQQILGQGPKLLIQFQNNGVVDDSQLPKDRFSAERLKGVDSTLKIQPAKLEDSAVYLCASSLGLSYYGYTFGSGTRLTVV.

The chain has TRBV7-2 and TRBJ1-5; no reliable D call. The CDR3 has 12 amino acids. V was trimmed by 5 bases and J by 4 bases, leaving 6 bases between them. Germline V gene sequence: CDR1 SGHTA, CDR2 FQGNSA. CDR3 nucleotides: TGTGCCAGCAGCCTAGATAATCAGCCCCAGCATTTT. Protein sequence: CASSLDNQPQHF.